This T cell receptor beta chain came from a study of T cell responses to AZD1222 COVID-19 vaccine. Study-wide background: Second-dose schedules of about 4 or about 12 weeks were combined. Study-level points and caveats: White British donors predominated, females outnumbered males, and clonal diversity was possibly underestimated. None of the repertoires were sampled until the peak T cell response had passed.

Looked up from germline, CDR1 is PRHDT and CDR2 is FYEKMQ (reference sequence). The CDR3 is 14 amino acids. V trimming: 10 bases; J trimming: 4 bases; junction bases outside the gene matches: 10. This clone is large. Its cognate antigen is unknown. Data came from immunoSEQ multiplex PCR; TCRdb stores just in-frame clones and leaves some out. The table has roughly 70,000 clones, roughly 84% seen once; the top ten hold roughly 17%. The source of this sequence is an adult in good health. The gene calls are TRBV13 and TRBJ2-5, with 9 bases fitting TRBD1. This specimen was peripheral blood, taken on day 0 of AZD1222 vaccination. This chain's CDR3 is CATSLMGQGETQYF. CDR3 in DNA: TGTGCCACATCCCTCATGGGACAGGGAGAGACCCAGTACTTC.